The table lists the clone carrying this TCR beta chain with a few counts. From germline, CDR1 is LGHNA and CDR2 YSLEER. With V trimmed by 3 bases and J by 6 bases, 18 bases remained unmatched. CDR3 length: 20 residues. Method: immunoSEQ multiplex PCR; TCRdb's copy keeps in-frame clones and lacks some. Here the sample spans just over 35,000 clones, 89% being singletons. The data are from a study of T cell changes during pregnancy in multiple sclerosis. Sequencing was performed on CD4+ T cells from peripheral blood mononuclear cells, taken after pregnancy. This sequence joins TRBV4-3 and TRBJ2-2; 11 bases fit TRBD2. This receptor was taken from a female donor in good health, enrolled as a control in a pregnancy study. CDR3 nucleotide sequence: TGCGCCAGCAGCCATCCACTCCCCCCTAGCGGGGGGTCGGACGCCGGGGAGCTGTTTTTT. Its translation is CASSHPLPPSGGSDAGELFF.